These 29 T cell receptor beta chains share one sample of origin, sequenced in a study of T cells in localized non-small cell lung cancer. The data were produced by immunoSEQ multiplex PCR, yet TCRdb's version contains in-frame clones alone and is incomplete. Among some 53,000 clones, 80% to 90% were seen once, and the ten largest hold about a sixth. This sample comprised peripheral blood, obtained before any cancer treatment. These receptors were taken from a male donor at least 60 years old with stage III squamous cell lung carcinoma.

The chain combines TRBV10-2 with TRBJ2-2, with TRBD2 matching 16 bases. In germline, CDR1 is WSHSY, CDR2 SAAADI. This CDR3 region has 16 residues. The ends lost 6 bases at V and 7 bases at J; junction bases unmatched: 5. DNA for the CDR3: TGCGCCAGCAGGGGACTAGCGGGAGGGCCCGTCGGGGAGCTGTTTTTT. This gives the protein CASRGLAGGPVGELFF.

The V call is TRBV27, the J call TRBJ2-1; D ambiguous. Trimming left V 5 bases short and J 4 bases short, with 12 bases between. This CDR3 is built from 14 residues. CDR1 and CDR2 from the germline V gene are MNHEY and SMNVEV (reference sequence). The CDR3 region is CASSPLTAYNEQFF. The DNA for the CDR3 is TGTGCCAGCAGTCCACTGACGGCATACAATGAGCAGTTCTTC.

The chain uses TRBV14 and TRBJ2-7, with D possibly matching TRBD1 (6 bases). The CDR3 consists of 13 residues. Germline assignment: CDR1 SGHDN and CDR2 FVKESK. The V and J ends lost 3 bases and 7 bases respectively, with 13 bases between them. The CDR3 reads CASSQALGGEQYF. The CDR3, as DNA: TGTGCCAGCAGCCAGGCCTTAGGGGGAGAGCAGTACTTC.

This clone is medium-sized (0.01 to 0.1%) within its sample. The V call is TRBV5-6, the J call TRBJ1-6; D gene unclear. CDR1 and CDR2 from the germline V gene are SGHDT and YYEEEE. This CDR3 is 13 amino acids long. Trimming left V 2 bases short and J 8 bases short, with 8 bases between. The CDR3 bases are TGTGCCAGCAGCTTAAATGGGCATTCACCCCTCCACTTT. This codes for CASSLNGHSPLHF.

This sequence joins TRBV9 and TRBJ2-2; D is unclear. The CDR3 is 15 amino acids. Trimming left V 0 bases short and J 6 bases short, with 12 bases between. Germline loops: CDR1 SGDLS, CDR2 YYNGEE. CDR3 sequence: CASSVGLIRAGELFF. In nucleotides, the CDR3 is TGTGCCAGCAGCGTAGGACTCATAAGGGCCGGGGAGCTGTTTTTT.

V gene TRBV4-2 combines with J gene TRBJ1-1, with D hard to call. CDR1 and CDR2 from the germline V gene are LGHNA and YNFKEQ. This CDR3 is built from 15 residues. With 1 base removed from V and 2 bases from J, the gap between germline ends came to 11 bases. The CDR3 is CASSQGETINTEAFF. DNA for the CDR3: TGTGCCAGCAGCCAAGGGGAAACTATAAACACTGAAGCTTTCTTT.

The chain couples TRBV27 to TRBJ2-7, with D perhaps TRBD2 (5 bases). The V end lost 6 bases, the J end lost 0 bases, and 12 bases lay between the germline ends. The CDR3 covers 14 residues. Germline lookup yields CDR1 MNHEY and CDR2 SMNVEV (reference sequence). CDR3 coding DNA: TGTGCCAGCAGAGGATACCGGGACTCCTACGAGCAGTACTTC. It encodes CASRGYRDSYEQYF.

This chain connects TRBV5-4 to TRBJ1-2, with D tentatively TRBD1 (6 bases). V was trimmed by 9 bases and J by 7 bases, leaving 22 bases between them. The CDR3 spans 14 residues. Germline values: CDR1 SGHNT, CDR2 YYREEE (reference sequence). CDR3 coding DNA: TGTGCCACCGGCGGGGGGCAAGGATCCCGTGGCTACACCTTC. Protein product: CATGGGQGSRGYTF.

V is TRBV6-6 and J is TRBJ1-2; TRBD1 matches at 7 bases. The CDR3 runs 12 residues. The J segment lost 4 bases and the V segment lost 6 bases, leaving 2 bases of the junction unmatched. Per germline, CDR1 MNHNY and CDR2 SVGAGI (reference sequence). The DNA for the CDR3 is TGTGCCAGCAGAGGGACAGTCTATGGCTACACCTTC. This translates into CASRGTVYGYTF.

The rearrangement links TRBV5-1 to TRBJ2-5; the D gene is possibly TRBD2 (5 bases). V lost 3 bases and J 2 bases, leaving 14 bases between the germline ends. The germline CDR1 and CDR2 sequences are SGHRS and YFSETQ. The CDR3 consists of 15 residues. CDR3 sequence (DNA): TGCGCCAGCAGCTCGGGCGGCAGCGGACAAGAGACCCAGTACTTC. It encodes CASSSGGSGQETQYF. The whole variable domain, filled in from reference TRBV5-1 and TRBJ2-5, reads KAGVTQTPRYLIKTRGQQVTLSCSPISGHRSVSWYQQTPGQGLQFLFEYFSETQRNKGNFPGRFSGRQFSNSRSEMNVSTLELGDSALYLCASSSGGSGQETQYFGPGTRLLVL.

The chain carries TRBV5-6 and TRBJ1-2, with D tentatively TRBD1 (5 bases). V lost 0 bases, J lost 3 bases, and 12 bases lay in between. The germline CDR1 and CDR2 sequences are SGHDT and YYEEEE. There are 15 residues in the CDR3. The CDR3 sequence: CASSLVGGSYYGYTF. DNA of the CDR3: TGTGCCAGCAGCTTGGTTGGGGGATCCTACTATGGCTACACCTTC.

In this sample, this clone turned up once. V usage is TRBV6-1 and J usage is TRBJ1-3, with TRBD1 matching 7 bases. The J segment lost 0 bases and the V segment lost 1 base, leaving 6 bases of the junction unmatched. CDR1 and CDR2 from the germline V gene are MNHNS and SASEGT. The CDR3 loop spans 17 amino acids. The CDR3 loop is CASSEGLQGHSGNTIYF. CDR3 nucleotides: TGTGCCAGCAGTGAAGGTTTACAGGGGCACTCTGGAAACACCATATATTTT.

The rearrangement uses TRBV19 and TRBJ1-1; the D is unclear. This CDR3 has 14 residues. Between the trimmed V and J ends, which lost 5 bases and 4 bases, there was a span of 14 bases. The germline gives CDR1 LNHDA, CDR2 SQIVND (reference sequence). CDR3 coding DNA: TGTGCCAGTAGTCCCCAGACACCCAGCACTGAAGCTTTCTTT. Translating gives CASSPQTPSTEAFF.

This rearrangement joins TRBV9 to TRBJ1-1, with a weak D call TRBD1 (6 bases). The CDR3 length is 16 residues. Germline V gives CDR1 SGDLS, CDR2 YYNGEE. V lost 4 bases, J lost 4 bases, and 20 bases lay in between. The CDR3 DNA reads TGTGCCAGCAGCTCGAGCCAGTACAGGGAGATCACTGAAGCTTTCTTT. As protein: CASSSSQYREITEAFF. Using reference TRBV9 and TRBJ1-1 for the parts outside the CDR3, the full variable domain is DSGVTQTPKHLITATGQRVTLRCSPRSGDLSVYWYQQSLDQGLQFLIQYYNGEERAKGNILERFSAQQFPDLHSELNLSSLELGDSALYFCASSSSQYREITEAFFGQGTRLTVV.

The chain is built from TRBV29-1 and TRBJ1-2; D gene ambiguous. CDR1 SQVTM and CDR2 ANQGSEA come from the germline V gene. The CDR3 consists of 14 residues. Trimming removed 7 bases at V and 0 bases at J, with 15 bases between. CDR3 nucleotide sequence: TGCAGCGGATTAACGATAGCCTCTAACTATGGCTACACCTTC. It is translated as CSGLTIASNYGYTF.

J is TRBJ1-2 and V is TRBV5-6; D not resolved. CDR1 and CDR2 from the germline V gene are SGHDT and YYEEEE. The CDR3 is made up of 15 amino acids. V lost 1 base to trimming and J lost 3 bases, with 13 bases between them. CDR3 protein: CASSLRGIEDYGYTF. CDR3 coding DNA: TGTGCCAGCAGCTTGAGAGGGATTGAGGACTATGGCTACACCTTC.

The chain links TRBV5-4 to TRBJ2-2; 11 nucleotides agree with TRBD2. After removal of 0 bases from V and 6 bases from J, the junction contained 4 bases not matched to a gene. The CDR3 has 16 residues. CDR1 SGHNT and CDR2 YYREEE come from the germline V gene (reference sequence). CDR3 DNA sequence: TGTGCCAGCAGCTTGGCCCTTAGCGGGGGGGCCGGGGAGCTGTTTTTT. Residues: CASSLALSGGAGELFF.

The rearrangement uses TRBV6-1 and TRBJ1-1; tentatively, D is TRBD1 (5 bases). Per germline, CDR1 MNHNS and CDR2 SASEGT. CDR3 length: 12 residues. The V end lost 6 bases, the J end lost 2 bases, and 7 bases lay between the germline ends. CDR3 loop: CASRGVNTEAFF. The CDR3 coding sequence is TGTGCCAGCAGGGGGGTTAACACTGAAGCTTTCTTT.

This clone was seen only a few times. In nucleotides, the CDR3 is TGTGCCAGCAGCAAGGGACAGGGCTACAATGAGCAGTTCTTC. Translated: CASSKGQGYNEQFF. The V call is TRBV4-2, the J call TRBJ2-1; 9 nucleotides agree with TRBD1. The CDR3 covers 14 residues. The ends lost 5 bases at V and 3 bases at J; junction bases unmatched: 2. Germline lookup yields CDR1 LGHNA and CDR2 YNFKEQ.

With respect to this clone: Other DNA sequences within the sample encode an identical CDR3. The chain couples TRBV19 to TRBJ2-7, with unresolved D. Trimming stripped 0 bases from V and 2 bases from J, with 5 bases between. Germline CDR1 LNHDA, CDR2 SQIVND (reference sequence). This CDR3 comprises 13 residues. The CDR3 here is CASSIDWAYEQYF. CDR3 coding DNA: TGTGCCAGTAGTATAGATTGGGCCTACGAGCAGTACTTC.

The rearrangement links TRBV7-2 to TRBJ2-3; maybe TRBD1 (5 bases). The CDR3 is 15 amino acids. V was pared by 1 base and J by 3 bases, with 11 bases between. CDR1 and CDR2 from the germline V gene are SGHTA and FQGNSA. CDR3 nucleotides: TGTGCCAGCAGCTTAGGGGCAGGGATAACAGATACGCAGTATTTT. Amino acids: CASSLGAGITDTQYF.

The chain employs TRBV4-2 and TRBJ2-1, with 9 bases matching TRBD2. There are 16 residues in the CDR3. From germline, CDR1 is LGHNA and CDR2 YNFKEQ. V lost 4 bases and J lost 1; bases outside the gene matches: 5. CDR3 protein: CASSRVAGASYNEQFF. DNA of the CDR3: TGTGCCAGCAGCCGGGTAGCGGGGGCGTCCTACAATGAGCAGTTCTTC.

Here the CDR3 reads CASNSGQGARIRNEKLFF. For the CDR3, the DNA is TGTGCCAGCAACTCGGGACAGGGGGCAAGAATCCGGAATGAAAAACTGTTTTTT. This sequence joins TRBV7-9 and TRBJ1-4; 12 nucleotides align to TRBD1. Germline CDR1 and CDR2: SEHNR and FQNEAQ (reference sequence). V gave up 7 bases and J gave up 5 bases; unmatched junction bases: 14. CDR3 length equals 18 residues.

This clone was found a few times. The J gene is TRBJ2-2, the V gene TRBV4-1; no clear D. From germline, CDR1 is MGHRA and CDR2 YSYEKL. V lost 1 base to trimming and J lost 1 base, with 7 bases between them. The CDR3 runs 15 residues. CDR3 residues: CASSQVSGNTGELFF. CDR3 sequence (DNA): TGCGCCAGCAGCCAAGTTTCCGGGAACACCGGGGAGCTGTTTTTT.

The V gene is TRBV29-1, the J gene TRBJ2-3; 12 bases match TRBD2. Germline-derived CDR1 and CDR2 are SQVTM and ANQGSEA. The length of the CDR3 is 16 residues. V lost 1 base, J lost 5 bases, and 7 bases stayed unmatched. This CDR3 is CSVEGRLAGVGDTQYF. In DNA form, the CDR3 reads TGCAGCGTTGAAGGCCGACTAGCGGGAGTAGGAGATACGCAGTATTTT.

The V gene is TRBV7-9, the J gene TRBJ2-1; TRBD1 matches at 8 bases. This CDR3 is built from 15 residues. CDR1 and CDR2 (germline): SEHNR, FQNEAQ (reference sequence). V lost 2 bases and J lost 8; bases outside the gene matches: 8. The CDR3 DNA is TGTGCCAGCAGCTTAATCAGGGGGCGCAGAGATGAGCAGTTCTTC. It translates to CASSLIRGRRDEQFF.

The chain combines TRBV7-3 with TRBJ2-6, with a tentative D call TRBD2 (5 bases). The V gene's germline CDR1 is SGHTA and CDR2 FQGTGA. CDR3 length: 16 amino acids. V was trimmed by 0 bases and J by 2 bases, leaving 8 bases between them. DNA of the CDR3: TGTGCCAGCAGCTTAACGTCGGGGACTGGGGCCAACGTCCTGACTTTC. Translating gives CASSLTSGTGANVLTF.

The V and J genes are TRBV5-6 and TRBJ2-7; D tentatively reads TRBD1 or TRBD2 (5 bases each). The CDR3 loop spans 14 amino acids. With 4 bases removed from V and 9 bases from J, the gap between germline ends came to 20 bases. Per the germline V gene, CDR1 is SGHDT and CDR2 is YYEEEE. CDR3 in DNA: TGTGCCAGCAGCCCGGGGCCGGCTCTCGGAGGGCAGTACTTC. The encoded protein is CASSPGPALGGQYF.

In DNA, the CDR3 is TGTGCCAGTAGTGCTCAGGGCGGGGTGGCCTACAATGAGCAGTTCTTC. Translation gives CASSAQGGVAYNEQFF. The gene calls are TRBV19 and TRBJ2-1; a weak D match, TRBD2 (6 bases). Germline loops: CDR1 LNHDA, CDR2 SQIVND (reference sequence). Trimming took 5 bases from V and 2 from J, leaving 16 bases between them. The length of the CDR3 is 16 residues.